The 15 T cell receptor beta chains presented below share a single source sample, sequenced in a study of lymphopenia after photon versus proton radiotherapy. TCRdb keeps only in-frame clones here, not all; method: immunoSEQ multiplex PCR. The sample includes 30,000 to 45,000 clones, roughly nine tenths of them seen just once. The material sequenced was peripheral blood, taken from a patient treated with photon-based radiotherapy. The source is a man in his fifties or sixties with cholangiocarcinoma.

The CDR3 nucleotides read TGCGCCAGCAGCCAAGATGGGGATACGCAGTATTTT. It is translated as CASSQDGDTQYF. This sequence joins TRBV4-1 and TRBJ2-3; D gene uncertain. CDR1 is MGHRA and CDR2 is YSYEKL in the germline V gene. Trimming cost V 0 bases and J 6 bases, with 4 bases left between them. This CDR3 has 12 amino acids.

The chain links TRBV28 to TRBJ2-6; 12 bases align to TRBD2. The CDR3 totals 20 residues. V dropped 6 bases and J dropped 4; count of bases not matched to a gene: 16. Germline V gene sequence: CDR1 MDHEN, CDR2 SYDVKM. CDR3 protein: CASSPSSGGDVMGGANVLTF. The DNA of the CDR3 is TGTGCCAGCAGCCCGTCTAGCGGGGGGGATGTAATGGGAGGGGCCAACGTCCTGACTTTC.

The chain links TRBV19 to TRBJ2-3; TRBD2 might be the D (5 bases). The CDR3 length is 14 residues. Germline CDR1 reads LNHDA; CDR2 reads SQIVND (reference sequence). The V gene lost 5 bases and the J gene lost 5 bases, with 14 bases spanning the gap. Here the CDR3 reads CASSLSMGRDTQYF. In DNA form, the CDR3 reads TGTGCCAGTAGTCTCTCTATGGGGAGAGATACGCAGTATTTT.

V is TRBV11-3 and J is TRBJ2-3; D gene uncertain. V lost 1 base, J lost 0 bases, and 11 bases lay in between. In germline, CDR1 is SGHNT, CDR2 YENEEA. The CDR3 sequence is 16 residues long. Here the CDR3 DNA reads TGTGCCAGCAGCTTAGCCGTTTCGGCTAGCACAGATACGCAGTATTTT. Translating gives CASSLAVSASTDTQYF.

The CDR3 DNA follows: TGTGCCAGCAGGGGCCCCGGGGAGCTGTTTTTT. As protein: CASRGPGELFF. J is TRBJ2-2 and V is TRBV2; no definite D call. V was cut by 6 bases and J by 6 bases, with 5 bases left in between. Germline-derived CDR1 and CDR2 are SNHLY and FYNNEI. The CDR3 runs 11 residues.

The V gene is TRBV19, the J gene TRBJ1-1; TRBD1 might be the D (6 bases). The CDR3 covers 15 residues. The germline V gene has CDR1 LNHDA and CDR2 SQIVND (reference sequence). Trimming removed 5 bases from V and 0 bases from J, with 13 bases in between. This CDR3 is CASSSTDRLNTEAFF. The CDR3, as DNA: TGTGCCAGTAGTTCCACCGACAGGTTGAACACTGAAGCTTTCTTT.

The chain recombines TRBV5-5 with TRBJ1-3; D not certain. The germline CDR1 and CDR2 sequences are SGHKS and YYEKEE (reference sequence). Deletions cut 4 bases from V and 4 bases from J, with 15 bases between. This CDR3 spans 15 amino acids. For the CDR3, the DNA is TGTGCCAGCAGCGGGGTGGGCACTTGGGGAAACACCATATATTTT. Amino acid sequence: CASSGVGTWGNTIYF.

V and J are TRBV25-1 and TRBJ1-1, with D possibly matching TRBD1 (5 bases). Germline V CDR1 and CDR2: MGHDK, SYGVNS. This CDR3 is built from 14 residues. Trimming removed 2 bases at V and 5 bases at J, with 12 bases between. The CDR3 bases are TGTGCCAGCAGTGAAGACGCCGGGGGTACTGAAGCTTTCTTT. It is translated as CASSEDAGGTEAFF.

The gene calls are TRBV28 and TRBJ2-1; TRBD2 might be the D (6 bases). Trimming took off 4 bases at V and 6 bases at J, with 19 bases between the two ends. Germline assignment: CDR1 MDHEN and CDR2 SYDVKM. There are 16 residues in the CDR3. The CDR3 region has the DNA TGTGCCAGCAGTTCCCCTAGCGTTCTTCGGATCAATGAGCAGTTCTTC. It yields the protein CASSSPSVLRINEQFF. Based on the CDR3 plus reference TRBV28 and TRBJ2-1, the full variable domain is DVKVTQSSRYLVKRTGEKVFLECVQDMDHENMFWYRQDPGLGLRLIYFSYDVKMKEKGDIPEGYSVSREKKERFSLILESASTNQTSMYLCASSSPSVLRINEQFFGPGTRLTVL.

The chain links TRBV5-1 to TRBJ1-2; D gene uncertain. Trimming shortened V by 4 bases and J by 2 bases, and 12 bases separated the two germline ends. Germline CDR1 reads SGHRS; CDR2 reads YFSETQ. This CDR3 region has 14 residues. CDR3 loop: CASSPGFMNYGYTF. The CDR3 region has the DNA TGCGCCAGCAGCCCTGGCTTCATGAACTATGGCTACACCTTC.

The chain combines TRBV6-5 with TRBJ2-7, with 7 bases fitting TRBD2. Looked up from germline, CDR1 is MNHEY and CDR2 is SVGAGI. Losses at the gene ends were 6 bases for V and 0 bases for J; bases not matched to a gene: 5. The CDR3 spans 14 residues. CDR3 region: CASSRAGDSYEQYF. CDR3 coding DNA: TGTGCCAGCAGCCGGGCGGGGGACTCCTACGAGCAGTACTTC.

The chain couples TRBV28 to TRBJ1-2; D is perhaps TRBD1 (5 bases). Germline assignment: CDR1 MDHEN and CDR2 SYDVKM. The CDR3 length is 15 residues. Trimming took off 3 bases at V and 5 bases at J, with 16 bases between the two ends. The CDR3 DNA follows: TGTGCCAGCAGTTTTGACGCGGGGGGATTTTATGGCTACACCTTC. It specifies CASSFDAGGFYGYTF.

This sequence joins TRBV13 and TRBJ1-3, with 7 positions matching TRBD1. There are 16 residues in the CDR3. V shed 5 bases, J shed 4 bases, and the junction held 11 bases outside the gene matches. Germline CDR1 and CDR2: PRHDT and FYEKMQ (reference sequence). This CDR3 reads CASSNGLGDRGNTIYF. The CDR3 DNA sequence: TGTGCCAGCAGCAACGGACTGGGGGACAGAGGAAACACCATATATTTT.

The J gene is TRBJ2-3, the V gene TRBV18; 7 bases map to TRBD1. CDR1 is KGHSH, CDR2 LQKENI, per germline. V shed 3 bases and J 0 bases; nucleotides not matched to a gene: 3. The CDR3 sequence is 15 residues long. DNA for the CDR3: TGTGCCAGCTCACCGCAGGGGGTTAGCACAGATACGCAGTATTTT. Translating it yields CASSPQGVSTDTQYF.

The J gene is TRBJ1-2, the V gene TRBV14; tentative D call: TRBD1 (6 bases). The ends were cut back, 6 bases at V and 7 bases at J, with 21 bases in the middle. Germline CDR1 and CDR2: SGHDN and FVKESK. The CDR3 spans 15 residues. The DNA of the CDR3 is TGTGCCAGCAGTTACCAGGGGTTTTCTTTCCGTGGCTACACCTTC. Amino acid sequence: CASSYQGFSFRGYTF.